The source of this TCR beta chain is a study of CD8 T cells in ankylosing spondylitis. General study findings and limits: Disease-linked clones were CD8+ and relatively rare in peripheral blood. A subset of motif variants has previously been described in the synovial fluid and blood of reactive arthritis. As reported, disease-linked clones showed significant enrichment in matched ankylosing spondylitis synovial fluid. Seemingly distinctive of ankylosing spondylitis blood was a TCR beta motif formed by eight highly homologous variants.

About this clonotype: Its antigen remains unidentified.

For TCR beta, libraries came from quantitative 5'-RACE with molecular barcodes. TCRdb recomputed calls from the 5' RACE reads with MiXCR, one row per CDR3 protein. The sample lists about 210,000 distinct CDR3 sequences, 6% to 8% seen once, with approximately 15% in the top ten. This CDR3 has 15 residues. The germline V gene encodes CDR1 SGHVS and CDR2 FNYEAQ. V was cut by 5 bases and J by 3 bases, with 14 bases left in between. The V and J genes are TRBV7-6 and TRBJ2-1, with D possibly matching TRBD2 (6 bases). This sequence was found in a male donor with ankylosing spondylitis. Sequencing was performed on blood, either unsorted or a sorted T cell fraction (not recorded which). The CDR3 spells CASSLSGRYYNEQFF. The CDR3 coding sequence is TGTGCCAGCAGCCTTAGCGGTCGGTACTACAATGAGCAGTTCTTC.